The following is a T cell receptor (beta chain) sequence with its context. Its antigen is still unknown. Per-base quality was not reported, and no clone a single base away is much larger than it. The High Capacity cDNA Reverse Transcription Kit was used to reverse transcribe all of the isolated RNA, meaning that expressed TCRB transcripts were what got sequenced. Deep immunoSEQ sequencing was applied to naive, central memory and regulatory T cell samples, giving an average of about 3.4 million total reads per sample. Sorted cells were lysed in RLT buffer and RNA was extracted with DNase-treated RNeasy Micro or Mini kits, depending on cell number. To prevent cross-contamination, each cell subset was processed individually, whereas patient and healthy donor samples were processed jointly. The immunoSEQ multiplex PCR was used to amplify TCRB sequences from cDNA, yielding 87-bp fragments that span the CDR3 region. Amplicons were sequenced on the Illumina HiSeq platform. The paper's processing steps were these. Synthetic template baselines were used to correct PCR bias computationally, reads within Hamming distance 2 were collapsed, and singletons that could not be merged were discarded. Reads were aligned to IMGT to assign V, D and J genes, CDR3 length, and insertions or deletions at six rearrangement sites. Within each subset, clonotype counts were normalized to sorted cell number, after which true diversity and Gini coefficients were computed with the tcR R package. Repertoire sharing was quantified using the overlap coefficient calculated on TCRB nucleotide sequences. Out-of-frame TCRB sequences from naive cells were analyzed to stand in for the pre-selection repertoire. TCRdb obtained this table from immuneACCESS and retained in-frame rearrangements with V and J assigned. These tables miss some clones; where compared with another copy, unresolved V genes account for less than half of the shortfall, and the remainder is unexplained. For V, J and clone size, that table is used; D and trimming come from the DNA. The sample table contains around 330,000 clones; only one count was recorded for 9.5% to 12% of them. The biggest ten clones account for about 0.014% of the sample.

Each donor gave one peripheral blood draw, averaging approximately 120 mL, which was collected into heparinised tubes. A BD FACSAria II and a panel including CD45RO, CCR7, CD25, CD127, CD95 and CD27 were used to sort naive, central memory, regulatory and stem cell-like memory CD4+ T cells. A purity above 95% was achieved for all sorted populations. PBMCs were isolated right away by Lymphoprep density gradient centrifugation and were stained directly, without culture. To minimize batch effects, samples were stained and sorted in pairs, one healthy donor with one patient per experiment. This entry comes from a study of beta chain features in type 1 diabetes (dated by TCRdb to the late 2010s). In the study overall: No differences in mean age, gender distribution, total cell number or subset yield were found between patients and healthy donors. A total of under 120,000,000 sorted cells were examined across all samples, and RNA yield correlated strongly with the number of cells per subset. The study compared TCRB repertoires of sorted circulating CD4+ T cell subsets between recently diagnosed type 1 diabetes patients and matched healthy donors. Naive and central memory subsets were obtained from all 30 or so donors, but regulatory and stem cell-like memory subsets were isolated from only 8 patients and roughly 8 healthy donors. Results the study describes overall, beyond this receptor: At VDJ recombination sites, patients with type 1 diabetes made fewer insertions and deleted more nucleotides, a pattern implying thymic rearrangement abnormalities. Because the HLA sub-analyses included only small numbers of individuals, any influence of HLA type on TCRB rearrangement was left unresolved. Naive, central memory and regulatory TCRB repertoires appeared to be more similar among patients than among healthy donors. Because cDNA rather than genomic DNA was sequenced, highly expressing activated cells could have been over-represented, although no difference in activation and CD3 levels was found between groups. Type 1 diabetes patients showed a moderate but significant shortening of TCRB CDR3 length in all four CD4+ subsets. Shorter templates might be favored by PCR, yet because patient and control samples were amplified and corrected together, any such skew would affect both groups equally.

After removal of 4 bases from V and 7 bases from J, the junction retains 15 bases not matched to a gene. CDR1 and CDR2 are drawn from the germline V gene: MDHEN, SYDVKM. The CDR3 measures 18 amino acids from cysteine to phenylalanine. The entry retains the CDR3 DNA only, 54 bases that are in frame from base 1. The sequence joins TRBV28 to TRBJ2-1; 11 central bases correspond to TRBD2. This sequence was found in a woman in her thirties in good health. Source material: naive CD4+ T cells from blood. Interpreted using the paper, the cell subset or site label stands for: true naive CD4+ T cells. CDR3 reads: CASSWQTSTSGAWNEQFF. The DNA is as follows: TGTGCCAGCAGTTGGCAGACCTCGACTAGCGGGGCTTGGAATGAGCAGTTCTTC.